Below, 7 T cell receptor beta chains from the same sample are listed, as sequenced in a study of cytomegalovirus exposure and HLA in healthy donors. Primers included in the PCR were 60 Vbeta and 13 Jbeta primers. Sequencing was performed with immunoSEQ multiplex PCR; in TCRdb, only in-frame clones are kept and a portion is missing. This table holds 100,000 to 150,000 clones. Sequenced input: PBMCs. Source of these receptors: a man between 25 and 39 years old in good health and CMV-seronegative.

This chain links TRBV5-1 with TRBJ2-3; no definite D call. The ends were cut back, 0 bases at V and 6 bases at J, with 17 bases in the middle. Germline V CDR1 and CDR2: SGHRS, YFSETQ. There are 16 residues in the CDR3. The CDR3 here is CASSLAAVESYDTQYF. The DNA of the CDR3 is TGCGCCAGCAGCTTGGCCGCGGTAGAATCATACGATACGCAGTATTTT.

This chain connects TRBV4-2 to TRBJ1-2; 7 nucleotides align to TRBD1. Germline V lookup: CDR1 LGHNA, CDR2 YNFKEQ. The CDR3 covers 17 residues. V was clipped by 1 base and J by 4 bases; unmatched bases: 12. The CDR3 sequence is CASSQVQGRYGFYGYTF. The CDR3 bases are TGTGCCAGCAGCCAAGTACAGGGGCGGTATGGATTCTATGGCTACACCTTC.

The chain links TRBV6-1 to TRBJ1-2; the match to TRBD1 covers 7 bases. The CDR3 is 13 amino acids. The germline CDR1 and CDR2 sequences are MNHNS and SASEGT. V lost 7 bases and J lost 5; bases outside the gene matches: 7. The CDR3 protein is CASTQRDSYGYTF. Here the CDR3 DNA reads TGTGCCAGCACCCAAAGGGACAGTTATGGCTACACCTTC.

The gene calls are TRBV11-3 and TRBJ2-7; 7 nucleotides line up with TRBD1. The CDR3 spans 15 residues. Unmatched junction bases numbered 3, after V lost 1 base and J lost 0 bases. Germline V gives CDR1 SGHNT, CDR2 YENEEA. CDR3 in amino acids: CASSLGPGGSYEQYF. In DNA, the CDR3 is TGTGCCAGCAGCTTAGGGCCAGGGGGCTCCTACGAGCAGTACTTC.

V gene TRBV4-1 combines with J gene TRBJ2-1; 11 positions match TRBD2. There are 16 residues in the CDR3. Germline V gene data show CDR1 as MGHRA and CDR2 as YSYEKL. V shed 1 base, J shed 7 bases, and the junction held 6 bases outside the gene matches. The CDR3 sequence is CASSQAGTSGWNEQFF. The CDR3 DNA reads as TGCGCCAGCAGCCAAGCCGGGACTAGCGGCTGGAATGAGCAGTTCTTC.

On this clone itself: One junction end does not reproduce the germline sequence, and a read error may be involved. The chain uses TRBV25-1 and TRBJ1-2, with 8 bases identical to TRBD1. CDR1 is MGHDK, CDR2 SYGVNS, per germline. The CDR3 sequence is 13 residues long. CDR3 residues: CASSKKEEGDRLF. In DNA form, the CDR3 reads TGTGCCAGCAGTAAAAAAGAAGAGGGGGACAGGCTCTTC.

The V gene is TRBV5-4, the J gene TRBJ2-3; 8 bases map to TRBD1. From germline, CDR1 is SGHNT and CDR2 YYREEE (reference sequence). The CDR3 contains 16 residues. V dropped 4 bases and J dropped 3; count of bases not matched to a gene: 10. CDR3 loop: CASSTPGQEPTDTQYF. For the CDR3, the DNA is TGTGCCAGCAGCACCCCGGGACAGGAACCAACAGATACGCAGTATTTT.